Below, one T cell receptor (beta chain) is given with its context. Its antigen is still unknown. This sample is drawn from a study of T cells in localized non-small cell lung cancer. Study results and limitations: Longer survival (overall) was linked to higher T cell density in blood. Of the tissues analyzed, uninvolved adjacent lung showed maximal T cell clonality, greater than tumor.

Assay used: immunoSEQ multiplex PCR; TCRdb lists only in-frame clones, some missing. The top ten clones hold 3.5% to 5% of a sample with roughly 24,000 clones, around 93% of them seen once. The CDR3 is 11 residues long. V lost 2 bases to trimming and J lost 5 bases, with 5 bases between them. Germline-derived CDR1 and CDR2 are SGHDT and YYEEEE. The genes are TRBV5-6 and TRBJ2-7, with D hard to call. This TCR was recovered from a female donor of 60 years or more with stage II squamous cell lung carcinoma. Here the sequenced sample was peripheral blood, taken before any cancer treatment. The CDR3 bases are TGTGCCAGCAGCTTTGTACACGAGCAGTACTTC. It encodes CASSFVHEQYF. Full variable domain (rest looked up from reference TRBV5-6 and TRBJ2-7): DAGVTQSPTHLIKTRGQQVTLRCSPKSGHDTVSWYQQALGQGPQFIFQYYEEEERQRGNFPDRFSGHQFPNYSSELNVNALLLGDSALYLCASSFVHEQYFGPGTRLTVT.